This TCR beta chain stems from a study of regulatory T cells in long-lasting Graves disease. The time point was: persistent/refractory GD, antithyroid drugs over 5 years with positive TRAb. Preparation of the TCR library used RNA extracted from PBMCs. Germline CDR1 reads MDHEN; CDR2 reads SYDVKM. The CDR3 loop spans 19 amino acids. Trimming at V came to 6 bases and at J to 4 bases, leaving 17 bases not matched to a gene. Building of the TCR beta libraries involved iRepertoire HTBI primers and Arm-PCR of CDR3 regions. Original handling: Identification of gene segments yielded 60 to 80 TRBV and 14 to 15 TRBJ across samples. TCRdb re-called the multiplex PCR reads through MiXCR, storing one row per CDR3 protein. These V and J calls originate from TCRdb's pipeline instead of the authors' own analysis. Of about 460,000 distinct CDR3 sequences detected, approximately 23% appear once; the ten largest clones hold 10% to 15%.

The V call is TRBV28, the J call TRBJ2-3, with TRBD1 matching over 12 bases. The sequencing here drew on peripheral blood mononuclear cells (PBMCs), taken when the disease was refractory, from a patient treated with antithyroid drugs. The TCR was taken from a female donor with Graves disease. For the CDR3, the DNA is TGTGCCAGCAGCTCCGGGACAGGGGGCTGGGCGCTGCAATCAGATACGCAGTATTTT. This gives the protein CASSSGTGGWALQSDTQYF.